A single sample gave rise to the 23 T cell receptor beta chains below, sequenced in a study of blood T cell repertoires in COVID-19. Profiling relied on immunoSEQ multiplex PCR, and the TCRdb table lists in-frame clones only, not all of them. The table lists 310,000 or so clones, approximately 86% of them singletons. The sequenced sample consisted of peripheral blood. These receptors all stem from a man between 65 and 80 years old with acute or convalescent COVID-19.

This sequence joins TRBV4-2 and TRBJ2-3; the match to TRBD2 covers 14 bases. Germline V gives CDR1 LGHNA, CDR2 YNFKEQ. The CDR3 covers 17 residues. Trimming removed 4 bases from V and 4 bases from J; junction bases left unmatched: 7. The CDR3 DNA reads TGTGCCAGCAGCCTCGCCGGGACTAGCGGGAGCGCAGATACGCAGTATTTT. Its translation is CASSLAGTSGSADTQYF.

This clone was recorded only once. The J gene is TRBJ2-7, the V gene TRBV3-1 (or the pseudogene TRBV3-2); 8 nucleotides align to TRBD2. J was trimmed by 3 bases and V by 4 bases; bases with no gene match: 11. Germline V gives CDR1 LGHDT, CDR2 YNNKEL (reference sequence). This CDR3 has 16 residues. The DNA of the CDR3 is TGTGCCAGCAGCCCCCCCATCGGGGGGGGCATCTACGAGCAGTACTTC. This translates into CASSPPIGGGIYEQYF.

The chain has TRBV27 and TRBJ2-1, with D maybe TRBD2 (6 bases). The CDR3 length is 16 residues. Germline assignment: CDR1 MNHEY and CDR2 SMNVEV (reference sequence). V was shortened by 6 bases and J by 5 bases, with 20 bases between the two germline ends. CDR3 coding DNA: TGTGCCAGCAGCCCCCCGCCGGAGGGCCGGAACAATGAGCAGTTCTTC. This sequence encodes CASSPPPEGRNNEQFF.

V gene TRBV28 combines with J gene TRBJ2-7, with 8 bases that match TRBD1. CDR1 and CDR2 from the germline V gene are MDHEN and SYDVKM. The J segment lost 6 bases and the V segment lost 6 bases, leaving 7 bases of the junction unmatched. The CDR3 extends over 13 amino acids. CDR3 residues: CASSSPTGAEQYF. The CDR3 DNA reads as TGTGCCAGCAGCAGTCCGACAGGGGCCGAGCAGTACTTC.

This rearrangement joins TRBV16 to TRBJ1-2, with a tentative D call TRBD1 (6 bases). Trimming took 4 bases from V and 7 from J, leaving 16 bases between them. CDR1 is KGHSY and CDR2 is FQNENV in the germline V gene. The CDR3 runs to 14 residues. The CDR3 DNA reads TGTGCCAGCAGCCCAAAGACAGGAGGCGGTGGCTACACCTTC. Translated: CASSPKTGGGGYTF.

CDR3 DNA sequence: TGTGCCAGCAGCCCCTTGGGCGCGAACACCGGGGAGCTGTTTTTT. As protein: CASSPLGANTGELFF. The V gene is TRBV6-5, the J gene TRBJ2-2; no firm D call. The ends were cut back, 6 bases at V and 0 bases at J, with 11 bases in the middle. In germline, CDR1 is MNHEY, CDR2 SVGAGI. This CDR3 is 15 amino acids long.

The chain joins TRBV28 to TRBJ2-7; TRBD1 might be the D (6 bases). Germline loops: CDR1 MDHEN, CDR2 SYDVKM. The CDR3 has 13 residues. Trimming took off 7 bases at V and 7 bases at J, with 17 bases between the two ends. DNA of the CDR3: TGTGCCAGCACTCATCAGGGGTCGGGTGAGCAGTACTTC. Translated: CASTHQGSGEQYF.

The genes are TRBV7-2 and TRBJ1-2, with 9 bases that match TRBD1. The CDR3 loop spans 13 amino acids. With 6 bases clipped from V and 7 bases from J, the junction kept 6 bases outside the gene matches. Germline assignment: CDR1 SGHTA and CDR2 FQGNSA. This CDR3 reads CASRLQGAGGYTF. The CDR3, as DNA: TGTGCCAGCAGGTTACAGGGGGCGGGTGGCTACACCTTC. The full variable domain, in which reference TRBV7-2 and TRBJ1-2 provide the parts outside the CDR3, is GAGVSQSPSNKVTEKGKDVELRCDPISGHTALYWYRQSLGQGLEFLIYFQGNSAPDKSGLPSDRFSAERTGGSVSTLTIQRTQQEDSAVYLCASRLQGAGGYTFGSGTRLTVV.

The rearrangement uses TRBV28 and TRBJ1-1; no clear D gene. Per germline, CDR1 MDHEN and CDR2 SYDVKM. This CDR3 contains 15 residues. V was clipped by 5 bases and J by 0 bases, with 13 bases between them. CDR3 sequence (DNA): TGTGCCAGCAGTGGCCGGGAGGGCATGAACACTGAAGCTTTCTTT. This sequence encodes CASSGREGMNTEAFF. Supplemented by reference TRBV28 and TRBJ1-1, the full variable domain reads DVKVTQSSRYLVKRTGEKVFLECVQDMDHENMFWYRQDPGLGLRLIYFSYDVKMKEKGDIPEGYSVSREKKERFSLILESASTNQTSMYLCASSGREGMNTEAFFGQGTRLTVV.

The chain joins TRBV15 to TRBJ2-2; D is unclear. The CDR3 is 13 residues long. The germline V gene has CDR1 LNHNV and CDR2 YYDKDF (reference sequence). The ends were cut back, 0 bases at V and 7 bases at J, with 6 bases in the middle. The CDR3 reads CATSREQNGELFF. CDR3 DNA: TGTGCCACCAGCAGAGAGCAGAACGGGGAGCTGTTTTTT.

The J gene is TRBJ2-5, the V gene TRBV7-2; a possible D gene is TRBD1 (6 bases). V was pared by 8 bases and J by 4 bases, with 17 bases between. CDR1 is SGHTA and CDR2 is FQGNSA in the germline V gene. There are 14 residues in the CDR3. CDR3 nucleotides: TGTGCCAGCTCCCCGACAGGTGCCGGAGAGACCCAGTACTTC. Translating gives CASSPTGAGETQYF.

The chain has TRBV9 and TRBJ2-7, with TRBD2 matching over 8 bases. Germline-derived CDR1 and CDR2 are SGDLS and YYNGEE. CDR3 size: 15 residues. V was pared by 0 bases and J by 3 bases, with 5 bases of the junction left unmatched. The CDR3 sequence: CASSVDFSGVYEQYF. The CDR3 DNA sequence: TGTGCCAGCAGCGTAGATTTTAGCGGGGTCTACGAGCAGTACTTC.

The chain links TRBV7-2 to TRBJ1-4, with 7 bases aligning to TRBD1. The CDR3 totals 15 residues. Looked up from germline, CDR1 is SGHTA and CDR2 is FQGNSA. V shed 2 bases, J shed 4 bases, and the junction held 4 bases outside the gene matches. CDR3: CASSLMAGGNEKLFF. The CDR3 DNA sequence: TGTGCCAGCAGCTTAATGGCAGGGGGTAATGAAAAACTGTTTTTT.

The chain is built from TRBV19 and TRBJ1-5, with no clear D. Trimming shortened V by 5 bases and J by 1 base, and 12 bases separated the two germline ends. Per germline, CDR1 LNHDA and CDR2 SQIVND (reference sequence). This CDR3 region has 15 residues. The CDR3 loop reads CASSPGIGSNQPQHF. The CDR3 bases are TGTGCCAGTAGTCCTGGCATCGGGAGCAATCAGCCCCAGCATTTT.

The sample holds one count of this clone. The gene calls are TRBV7-9 and TRBJ1-2; a possible D gene is TRBD1 (5 bases). There are 13 residues in the CDR3. Trimming left V 5 bases short and J 7 bases short, with 14 bases between. Germline CDR1 SEHNR, CDR2 FQNEAQ (reference sequence). The chain's CDR3 is CASSLPGGAGYTF. CDR3 sequence (DNA): TGTGCCAGCAGCCTCCCGGGGGGTGCTGGCTACACCTTC.

This chain links TRBV20-1 with TRBJ1-5; D gene unclear. V was cut by 3 bases and J by 7 bases, with 16 bases left in between. This CDR3 has 14 amino acids. Germline loops: CDR1 DFQATT, CDR2 SNEGSKA (reference sequence). The CDR3 region is CSASTGGGRQPQHF. The CDR3 DNA reads as TGCAGTGCTAGTACGGGAGGAGGGAGGCAGCCCCAGCATTTT.

The chain carries TRBV6-4 and TRBJ2-1; a weak D match, TRBD2 (5 bases). The germline gives CDR1 MRHNA, CDR2 SNTAGT. The V end was cut by 0 bases, the J end by 1 base, with 7 bases between. The CDR3 length is 15 residues. For the CDR3, the DNA is TGTGCCAGCAGTGACTCGCTAGCATCCTACAATGAGCAGTTCTTC. It yields the protein CASSDSLASYNEQFF.

Many counts were recorded for this clone. The V call is TRBV10-3, the J call TRBJ2-2; 13 nucleotides match TRBD2. Trimming took 1 base from V and 7 from J; bases not matched to a gene: 3. This CDR3 region has 16 residues. Germline V gene data show CDR1 as ENHRY and CDR2 as SYGVKD. This CDR3 is CAISEWGLAGHGELFF. The DNA of the CDR3 is TGTGCCATCAGTGAGTGGGGACTAGCGGGGCACGGGGAGCTGTTTTTT.

The chain has TRBV9 and TRBJ1-1; the match to TRBD1 covers 8 bases. The junction had 2 bases not matched to a gene; V was cut back by 1 base and J by 3 bases. The CDR3 consists of 14 residues. The germline V gene has CDR1 SGDLS and CDR2 YYNGEE. Written as DNA, the CDR3 is TGTGCCAGCAGCGTAACAGGGGGGGACACTGAAGCTTTCTTT. This encodes CASSVTGGDTEAFF.

The chain joins TRBV7-9 to TRBJ2-7; D is possibly TRBD1 (5 bases). Trimming left V 3 bases short and J 2 bases short, with 11 bases between. Germline V lookup: CDR1 SEHNR, CDR2 FQNEAQ (reference sequence). The CDR3 spans 14 residues. The CDR3 nucleotides are TGTGCCAGCAGCTTTGGGGCCTCCACCTACGAGCAGTACTTC. Amino acids: CASSFGASTYEQYF.

This clone was detected only a few times. This chain joins TRBV10-1 and TRBJ2-3; TRBD2 agrees at 7 bases. After removal of 0 bases from V and 2 bases from J, the junction contained 14 bases not matched to a gene. Germline values: CDR1 WNHNN, CDR2 SYGVQD (reference sequence). The CDR3 spans 19 residues. The CDR3 reads CASSESGFKSGANTDTQYF. Here the CDR3 DNA reads TGCGCCAGCAGTGAGTCGGGGTTCAAGAGCGGGGCGAACACAGATACGCAGTATTTT.

J is TRBJ2-1 and V is TRBV7-2; D unresolved. Germline V lookup: CDR1 SGHTA, CDR2 FQGNSA. The CDR3 contains 12 residues. The ends were cut back, 1 base at V and 8 bases at J, with 6 bases in the middle. The CDR3 here is CASSLVRHEQFF. The CDR3 DNA follows: TGTGCCAGCAGCTTAGTGAGGCATGAGCAGTTCTTC.

This chain links TRBV6-4 with TRBJ1-1, with a weak D call TRBD1 (6 bases). Trimming took off 4 bases at V and 8 bases at J, with 14 bases between the two ends. The CDR3 has 13 amino acids. Looked up from germline, CDR1 is MRHNA and CDR2 is SNTAGT. CDR3 residues: CASSGEQGAEAFF. The CDR3 region has the DNA TGTGCCAGCAGTGGGGAACAGGGAGCCGAAGCTTTCTTT.